A single sample is the source of the 10 T cell receptor beta chains below, sequenced in a study of response to subunit inactivated influenza vaccine. Each CDR3 protein gets one entry after TCRdb re-called the RT-PCR reads with MiXCR. This sample has about 180,000 distinct CDR3 sequences, with around 11% found just once. Specimen: CD8+ T cells sorted from PBMCs, collected around 2 years after vaccination. The receptor set was obtained from a man between 50 and 69 years old who received an inactivated influenza vaccine.

This clonotype was detected a few times. The chain couples TRBV9 to TRBJ1-5; 10 nucleotides align to TRBD1. V shed 3 bases and J 0 bases; nucleotides not matched to a gene: 6. Germline values: CDR1 SGDLS, CDR2 YYNGEE. CDR3 size: 17 residues. Here the CDR3 reads CASSAGTGDSSNQPQHF. In nucleotides, the CDR3 is TGTGCCAGCAGCGCCGGGACAGGGGATAGTAGCAATCAGCCCCAGCATTTT.

This clonotype was found a few times. The chain combines TRBV4-3 with TRBJ2-7; D may be TRBD1 (5 bases). Germline V CDR1 and CDR2: LGHNA, YSLEER. Between the trimmed V and J ends, which lost 0 bases and 1 base, there was a span of 19 bases. The CDR3 is 18 amino acids. The CDR3 is CASSQDAGSGLTSYEQYF. The CDR3 DNA sequence: TGCGCCAGCAGCCAAGACGCCGGGTCAGGGCTCACATCCTACGAGCAGTACTTC.

This clonotype was detected many times. The chain recombines TRBV27 with TRBJ2-7; D may be TRBD1 (5 bases). The CDR3 runs 15 residues. CDR1 and CDR2 from the germline V gene are MNHEY and SMNVEV (reference sequence). V shed 4 bases and J shed 1 base, with 14 bases lying between them. CDR3 protein: CASSSLGQGSYEQYF. The CDR3 DNA is TGTGCCAGCAGTTCACTCGGACAAGGGTCCTACGAGCAGTACTTC.

This clonotype was observed a few times. The chain combines TRBV20-1 with TRBJ2-7; 12 bases map to TRBD2. V dropped 3 bases and J dropped 0; count of bases not matched to a gene: 9. The germline V gene has CDR1 DFQATT and CDR2 SNEGSKA (reference sequence). The CDR3 has 17 amino acids. The CDR3 is CSARALAGGPSSYEQYF. CDR3 coding DNA: TGCAGTGCTAGGGCACTAGCGGGAGGCCCCAGCTCCTACGAGCAGTACTTC.

The chain uses TRBV7-8 and TRBJ2-3; no reliable D call. The ends were cut back, 2 bases at V and 3 bases at J, with 9 bases in the middle. Germline V gene data show CDR1 as SGHVS and CDR2 as FQNEAQ. The CDR3 has 14 amino acids. The CDR3 DNA reads as TGTGCCAGCAGCTTAAGGTCAATAACAGATACGCAGTATTTT. Protein product: CASSLRSITDTQYF.

This clonotype has just a few counts. This chain joins TRBV12-3 or TRBV12-4 and TRBJ2-1, with 11 nucleotides matching TRBD2. The CDR3 length is 15 residues. V gave up 6 bases and J gave up 2 bases; unmatched junction bases: 3. In DNA form, the CDR3 reads TGTGCCAGCAGGATGACTAGCGGGGCCTACAATGAGCAGTTCTTC. Its protein product is CASRMTSGAYNEQFF.

CDR3 in amino acids: CASSSTSTSGFSYEQYF. CDR3 DNA sequence: TGTGCCAGCAGCTCTACATCGACTAGCGGGTTCTCCTACGAGCAGTACTTC. This chain uses TRBV7-2 with TRBJ2-7; 10 nucleotides agree with TRBD2. Trimming removed 4 bases from V and 0 bases from J; junction bases left unmatched: 9. The CDR3 has 17 residues. Germline V gene lookup returns CDR1 SGHTA and CDR2 FQGNSA.

This clonotype was seen only a few times. This chain connects TRBV14 to TRBJ1-1; no definite D call. Germline V gene sequence: CDR1 SGHDN, CDR2 FVKESK. The V end was cut by 0 bases, the J end by 8 bases, with 13 bases between. CDR3 length equals 14 residues. The CDR3 DNA follows: TGTGCCAGCAGCCAAGATCAAGGGCCCATCGAAGCTTTCTTT. Protein sequence: CASSQDQGPIEAFF.

In this sample, this clonotype turned up a few times. The chain employs TRBV4-1 and TRBJ2-1, with 13 bases matching TRBD2. The V gene's germline CDR1 is MGHRA and CDR2 YSYEKL. The CDR3 length is 19 residues. J lost 2 bases, V lost 0 bases, and 7 bases had no gene match. CDR3: CASSQDVGGTSGAYNEQFF. CDR3 nucleotide sequence: TGCGCCAGCAGCCAAGATGTCGGGGGGACTAGCGGGGCCTACAATGAGCAGTTCTTC.

The CDR3 DNA reads as TGTGCCAGCAACCCGGATAGCGGGGGACTCCGATGGGAGACCCAGTACTTC. Its protein product is CASNPDSGGLRWETQYF. The chain has TRBV7-9 and TRBJ2-5, with TRBD2 matching 9 bases. Trimming at V came to 7 bases and at J to 5 bases, leaving 17 bases not matched to a gene. Germline V gene lookup returns CDR1 SEHNR and CDR2 FQNEAQ (reference sequence). The CDR3 length is 17 residues.